The 22 T cell receptor beta chains listed next were all sequenced from one sample in a study of blood T cells in healthy people across ages. Then a second PCR, running roughly 6 to 12 cycles, was carried out with a sample-barcoded 5' primer and a J-beta primer mix. TCRdb processed the 5' RACE reads anew with MiXCR; each CDR3 protein has one entry. The sample yields about 760,000 distinct CDR3 sequences, more than 55% seen once. Sequencing used blood. The receptor set was obtained from a man aged 40-49 years in good health.

V and J are TRBV27 and TRBJ1-2, with D tentatively TRBD1 (6 bases). The CDR3 totals 16 residues. V gave up 5 bases and J gave up 7 bases, with 23 bases separating them. CDR1 and CDR2 (germline): MNHEY, SMNVEV (reference sequence). The CDR3 reads CASSPIDRILWGGYTF. The CDR3 DNA reads TGTGCCAGCAGTCCCATCGACAGGATTCTCTGGGGTGGCTACACCTTC.

The CDR3 nucleotides read TGTGCCAGCAGCTTAGCGTGGACTAGCGGGGCCAATGAGCAGTTCTTC. Amino acids: CASSLAWTSGANEQFF. The chain combines TRBV7-2 with TRBJ2-1; the match to TRBD2 covers 12 bases. CDR3 length equals 16 residues. Trimming took 0 bases from V and 6 from J; bases not matched to a gene: 3. From germline, CDR1 is SGHTA and CDR2 FQGNSA.

This clonotype occurred a few times. Germline and junction disagree at one end, which may indicate a read error. The CDR3 sequence is CSARDQPISGIQYF. DNA for the CDR3: TGTAGTGCTAGAGATCAACCCATAAGCGGCATTCAGTACTTC. The chain joins TRBV20-1 to TRBJ2-7, with D tentatively TRBD2 (5 bases). The closer fit of TRBJ2-4 to the DNA end suggests the J call may be wrong. CDR1 DFQATT and CDR2 SNEGSKA come from the germline V gene (reference sequence). The CDR3 runs 14 residues.

The chain employs TRBV5-1 and TRBJ2-5; 8 nucleotides agree with TRBD1. CDR1 and CDR2 from the germline V gene are SGHRS and YFSETQ. The junction had 5 bases not matched to a gene; V was cut back by 5 bases and J by 2 bases. The CDR3 spans 14 residues. The CDR3 spells CASRMGQDQETQYF. The CDR3 region has the DNA TGCGCCAGCAGGATGGGACAGGATCAAGAGACCCAGTACTTC.

The chain combines TRBV27 with TRBJ2-3; the D gene is possibly TRBD2 (5 bases). Germline CDR1 MNHEY, CDR2 SMNVEV (reference sequence). V lost 3 bases to trimming and J lost 3 bases, with 25 bases between them. The CDR3 length is 19 residues. CDR3 loop: CASSFRPPLEGVSTDTQYF. The CDR3 nucleotides read TGTGCCAGCAGTTTTCGGCCTCCCCTTGAGGGAGTGTCTACAGATACGCAGTATTTT.

The chain is built from TRBV10-3 and TRBJ2-2, with D uncertain. V shed 7 bases and J shed 4 bases, with 10 bases lying between them. The CDR3 consists of 13 residues. Germline loops: CDR1 ENHRY, CDR2 SYGVKD. CDR3 in amino acids: CAITWQATGELFF. CDR3 DNA sequence: TGTGCCATCACTTGGCAGGCCACCGGGGAGCTGTTTTTT.

The chain employs TRBV5-1 and TRBJ2-1, with TRBD2 identical over 7 bases. Per the germline V gene, CDR1 is SGHRS and CDR2 is YFSETQ. CDR3 length equals 16 residues. Trimming cost V 4 bases and J 3 bases; bases outside gene matches: 10. The CDR3 DNA is TGCGCCAGCAGCCCGGGGGAGGGTAGTTTCTACAATGAGCAGTTCTTC. Translation: CASSPGEGSFYNEQFF. Full variable domain (rest looked up from reference TRBV5-1 and TRBJ2-1): KAGVTQTPRYLIKTRGQQVTLSCSPISGHRSVSWYQQTPGQGLQFLFEYFSETQRNKGNFPGRFSGRQFSNSRSEMNVSTLELGDSALYLCASSPGEGSFYNEQFFGPGTRLTVL.

The rearrangement joins TRBV9 to TRBJ2-7; no definite D call. This CDR3 spans 14 amino acids. Germline V gene sequence: CDR1 SGDLS, CDR2 YYNGEE. The V end lost 1 base, the J end lost 3 bases, and 11 bases lay between the germline ends. CDR3 amino acids: CASSVSVGFYEQYF. Here the CDR3 DNA reads TGTGCCAGCAGCGTATCTGTGGGCTTCTACGAGCAGTACTTC.

Only a few counts were recorded for this clonotype. This chain joins TRBV28 and TRBJ2-7; a possible D gene is TRBD2 (5 bases). The V gene's germline CDR1 is MDHEN and CDR2 SYDVKM. This CDR3 comprises 14 residues. Trimming pared 3 bases from V and 2 bases from J, leaving 11 bases between. The CDR3 loop reads CASSFRGKAYEQYF. In DNA form, the CDR3 reads TGTGCCAGCAGTTTCAGAGGGAAAGCCTACGAGCAGTACTTC.

The DNA for the CDR3 is TGTGCCAGCAGTTCGGACGAGCAGTACTTC. It translates to CASSSDEQYF. J is TRBJ2-7 and V is TRBV27; D is ambiguous. CDR3 size: 10 residues. V gave up 4 bases and J gave up 5 bases, with 3 bases separating them. The germline CDR1 and CDR2 sequences are MNHEY and SMNVEV (reference sequence).

The chain has TRBV12-3 or TRBV12-4 and TRBJ1-4, with a weak D call TRBD1 (6 bases). Between the trimmed V and J ends, which lost 6 bases and 7 bases, there was a span of 15 bases. The CDR3 runs 14 residues. The CDR3 reads CASSSTGRGEKLFF. The DNA of the CDR3 is TGTGCCAGCAGCTCGACAGGTCGCGGTGAAAAACTGTTTTTT.

V usage is TRBV27 and J usage is TRBJ2-1, with 9 bases aligning to TRBD2. With V trimmed by 2 bases and J by 10 bases, 12 bases remained unmatched. The CDR3 covers 16 residues. CDR1 MNHEY and CDR2 SMNVEV come from the germline V gene (reference sequence). The CDR3 protein is CASSLEPGLAKKEQFF. The CDR3 region has the DNA TGTGCCAGCAGTTTAGAACCGGGACTAGCTAAGAAGGAGCAGTTCTTC.

V gene TRBV20-1 combines with J gene TRBJ2-1; 7 nucleotides line up with TRBD2. CDR1 is DFQATT, CDR2 SNEGSKA, per germline (reference sequence). The CDR3 is 15 amino acids. J gave up 11 bases and V 3 bases, and 16 bases lay outside the gene matches. CDR3 sequence: CSASPVSGGLTKQFF. As DNA, the CDR3 is TGCAGTGCTAGTCCAGTGTCGGGAGGCCTTACGAAGCAGTTCTTC.

The chain combines TRBV6-5 with TRBJ2-1, with 8 bases matching TRBD2. The last part of the DNA fits TRBJ2-7 better; the J call may be wrong. The CDR3 length is 17 residues. Germline assignment: CDR1 MNHEY and CDR2 SVGAGI. The CDR3, as DNA: TGTGCCAGCAGTTCCGAGTCCCGGGAGGGCCTCTACAATGAGCAGTACTTC. This encodes CASSSESREGLYNEQYF.

The chain uses TRBV6-1 and TRBJ2-3, with D possibly being TRBD2 (6 bases). The CDR3 contains 14 residues. The V gene's germline CDR1 is MNHNS and CDR2 SASEGT. Trimming stripped 8 bases from V and 2 bases from J, with 14 bases between. In nucleotides, the CDR3 is TGTGCCAGCGAGGAGGGGCGAATCACAGATACGCAGTATTTT. Translated, it gives CASEEGRITDTQYF.

This chain links TRBV11-2 with TRBJ1-1, with TRBD1 matching 10 bases. V dropped 2 bases and J dropped 3; count of bases not matched to a gene: 6. Germline V gene data show CDR1 as SGHAT and CDR2 as FQNNGV. CDR3 length: 16 residues. The CDR3 reads CASSLRTGGIDTEAFF. CDR3 nucleotides: TGTGCCAGCAGCTTAAGGACAGGGGGGATCGACACTGAAGCTTTCTTT.

The CDR3 sequence: CASSEAAGLAGGRRQETQYF. The CDR3 DNA is TGTGCCAGCAGTGAAGCGGCGGGACTAGCGGGGGGGCGGCGCCAAGAGACCCAGTACTTC. The J gene is TRBJ2-5, the V gene TRBV6-1; 16 nucleotides match TRBD2. The length of the CDR3 is 20 residues. The V and J ends lost 0 bases and 1 base, in that order; junction bases with no gene match: 8. Germline loops: CDR1 MNHNS, CDR2 SASEGT.

Comments on this clonotype: The DNA is omitted, as the CDR3 cannot be located on it reliably, and the CDR3 follows TCRdb's listing. This rearrangement joins TRBV29-1 to TRBJ1-2; the D call in the table, TRBD1, was not verified against the DNA. Including both end residues, the CDR3 is 11 amino acids long. Looked up from germline, CDR1 is SQVTM and CDR2 is ANQGSEA. CDR3 amino acids: CSVTGIYGCTF.

This clonotype was seen more than once but under ten times. V is TRBV9 and J is TRBJ2-5; D is undetermined. V dropped 0 bases and J dropped 4 bases, with 13 bases sitting between them. This CDR3 is built from 15 residues. Germline V lookup: CDR1 SGDLS, CDR2 YYNGEE. CDR3 residues: CASSVGEAVRETQYF. CDR3 sequence (DNA): TGTGCCAGCAGCGTAGGCGAAGCAGTGAGAGAGACCCAGTACTTC.

The chain couples TRBV28 to TRBJ2-1; 9 nucleotides agree with TRBD2. CDR3 length: 15 residues. CDR1 MDHEN and CDR2 SYDVKM come from the germline V gene. The ends lost 3 bases at V and 5 bases at J; junction bases unmatched: 5. CDR3 loop: CASSFSAGGNNEQFF. In nucleotides, the CDR3 is TGTGCCAGCAGTTTCTCAGCGGGAGGAAACAATGAGCAGTTCTTC.

The chain links TRBV20-1 to TRBJ2-3; 8 bases agree with TRBD2. The CDR3 runs to 17 residues. J lost 0 bases, V lost 1 base, and 9 bases had no gene match. In germline, CDR1 is DFQATT, CDR2 SNEGSKA (reference sequence). The CDR3 DNA follows: TGCAGTGCTAGAGTGGACCGGGGGGGAACTAGCACAGATACGCAGTATTTT. Translating it yields CSARVDRGGTSTDTQYF.

This clonotype was detected only a few times. The gene calls are TRBV20-1 and TRBJ2-4; 8 positions match TRBD2. Matching the DNA end better, TRBJ2-7 makes the J call doubtful. Germline V lookup: CDR1 DFQATT, CDR2 SNEGSKA (reference sequence). The CDR3 runs to 14 residues. CDR3 DNA: TGCAGTGCTAGGTTGGCGGGAGGAACCTACGAGCAGTACTTC. This sequence encodes CSARLAGGTYEQYF.